The 26 T cell receptor beta chains listed next were all sequenced from one sample in a study of T cell responses to AZD1222 COVID-19 vaccine. The table came from immunoSEQ multiplex PCR; TCRdb's copy has only in-frame clones and leaves some out. The data hold roughly 67,000 clones, with about three quarters observed a single time. The sample was peripheral blood, taken on day 0 of AZD1222 vaccination. Source of these receptors: an adult in good health.

The V gene is TRBV19, the J gene TRBJ1-1; no reliable D call. CDR1 is LNHDA and CDR2 is SQIVND in the germline V gene (reference sequence). The CDR3 is 14 residues long. The germline V and J ends were trimmed by 1 base and 4 bases, with 10 bases remaining between them. The CDR3 DNA is TGTGCCAGTAGTATAGTCGGTGGGTCCACTGAAGCTTTCTTT. It specifies CASSIVGGSTEAFF.

The chain has TRBV3-1 (or the pseudogene TRBV3-2) and TRBJ1-3; D is undetermined. Deletions cut 2 bases from V and 4 bases from J, with 6 bases between. The CDR3 is 13 amino acids. Germline V CDR1 and CDR2: LGHDT, YNNKEL (reference sequence). CDR3 loop: CASSQSLGNTIYF. CDR3 nucleotides: TGTGCCAGCAGCCAATCCCTGGGAAACACCATATATTTT.

This chain links TRBV4-2 with TRBJ1-4; a possible D gene is TRBD1 (6 bases). The CDR3 length is 15 residues. The ends were cut back, 1 base at V and 8 bases at J, with 14 bases in the middle. Germline V CDR1 and CDR2: LGHNA, YNFKEQ. CDR3 sequence: CASSQGGQWDEKLFF. CDR3 bases: TGTGCCAGCAGCCAAGGAGGACAGTGGGACGAAAAACTGTTTTTT.

This clone was recorded once. The gene calls are TRBV27 and TRBJ1-6; D may be TRBD1 (5 bases). Germline V lookup: CDR1 MNHEY, CDR2 SMNVEV (reference sequence). The CDR3 runs to 14 residues. V was clipped by 2 bases and J by 7 bases, with 9 bases between them. CDR3 protein: CASSLGATNSPLHF. The CDR3 nucleotides are TGTGCCAGCAGTTTAGGGGCCACCAATTCACCCCTCCACTTT.

The CDR3 DNA reads as TGTGCCAGCAGCCCGGGTCATGTGCGCACTGAAGCTTTCTTT. Translating it yields CASSPGHVRTEAFF. The V call is TRBV11-3, the J call TRBJ1-1; D unclear. The CDR3 totals 14 residues. Germline V gives CDR1 SGHNT, CDR2 YENEEA. V lost 5 bases, J lost 4 bases, and 14 bases lay in between.

The chain recombines TRBV30 with TRBJ2-1; TRBD1 matches 8 bases. The J segment lost 3 bases and the V segment lost 2 bases, leaving 6 bases of the junction unmatched. CDR3 length: 15 residues. Germline-derived CDR1 and CDR2 are GTSNPN and SVGIG (reference sequence). The CDR3 sequence: CAWSPNRGFYNEQFF. The CDR3 DNA reads as TGTGCCTGGAGTCCTAACAGGGGGTTCTACAATGAGCAGTTCTTC. Looking up the rest from reference TRBV30 and TRBJ2-1 gives the full variable domain: SQTIHQWPATLVQPVGSPLSLECTVEGTSNPNLYWYRQAAGRGLQLLFYSVGIGQISSEVPQNLSASRPQDRQFILSSKKLLLSDSGFYLCAWSPNRGFYNEQFFGPGTRLTVL.

The chain links TRBV24-1 to TRBJ1-2; 7 positions agree with TRBD1. CDR3 length: 16 residues. Losses at the gene ends were 7 bases for V and 6 bases for J; bases not matched to a gene: 16. Germline loops: CDR1 KGHDR, CDR2 SFDVKD. The CDR3 reads CATSPDPDREGHGYTF. Written as DNA, the CDR3 is TGTGCCACCAGCCCCGACCCCGACAGGGAAGGGCATGGCTACACCTTC.

V and J are TRBV27 and TRBJ2-1; tentative D call: TRBD1 (5 bases). The CDR3 contains 14 residues. With 2 bases removed from V and 0 bases from J, the gap between germline ends came to 5 bases. Germline V CDR1 and CDR2: MNHEY, SMNVEV (reference sequence). CDR3 DNA: TGTGCCAGCAGTTTACAGGGCTCCTACAATGAGCAGTTCTTC. Translation gives CASSLQGSYNEQFF.

This clone was observed a few times. The chain combines TRBV5-1 with TRBJ2-1, with D uncertain. The CDR3 is 13 residues long. Trimming removed 2 bases from V and 7 bases from J, with 10 bases in between. Germline lookup yields CDR1 SGHRS and CDR2 YFSETQ. CDR3 bases: TGCGCCAGCAGCTTACGAGGAGAAAATGAGCAGTTCTTC. The encoded protein is CASSLRGENEQFF.

J is TRBJ1-2 and V is TRBV11-2; D call uncertain. CDR3 length: 15 amino acids. CDR1 is SGHAT and CDR2 is FQNNGV in the germline V gene. V was cut by 1 base and J by 8 bases, with 17 bases left in between. CDR3 in DNA: TGTGCCAGCAGCTTAGCCCAGGACCTAATGGGCGGCTACACCTTC. Protein: CASSLAQDLMGGYTF.

In this sample, this clone turned up a few times. V and J are TRBV4-3 and TRBJ2-7, with D perhaps TRBD1 or TRBD2 (6 bases each). V was shortened by 4 bases and J by 5 bases, with 15 bases between the two germline ends. The germline CDR1 and CDR2 sequences are LGHNA and YSLEER. The CDR3 is 14 residues long. Here the CDR3 reads CASSRFRGLDEQYF. The CDR3 DNA is TGCGCCAGCAGCCGCTTCCGGGGGCTAGACGAGCAGTACTTC.

This clone has just a few counts. This chain links TRBV11-2 with TRBJ2-3, with 11 bases matching TRBD2. The CDR3 spans 16 residues. The V gene's germline CDR1 is SGHAT and CDR2 FQNNGV. The trim removed 5 bases at V and 1 base at J, leaving 5 bases unmatched. CDR3 region: CASSISGGAGTDTQYF. DNA for the CDR3: TGTGCCAGCAGCATTAGCGGGGGGGCGGGCACAGATACGCAGTATTTT. Using reference TRBV11-2 and TRBJ2-3 for the parts outside the CDR3, the full variable domain is EAGVAQSPRYKIIEKRQSVAFWCNPISGHATLYWYQQILGQGPKLLIQFQNNGVVDDSQLPKDRFSAERLKGVDSTLKIQPAKLEDSAVYLCASSISGGAGTDTQYFGPGTRLTVL.

The chain carries TRBV27 and TRBJ1-4, with D hard to call. The V end lost 2 bases, the J end lost 6 bases, and 13 bases lay between the germline ends. CDR3 length equals 15 residues. Germline-derived CDR1 and CDR2 are MNHEY and SMNVEV (reference sequence). This CDR3 is CASSLETEWYEKLFF. DNA for the CDR3: TGTGCCAGCAGTTTAGAAACGGAGTGGTATGAAAAACTGTTTTTT.

CDR3 residues: CASSERLAVNTGELFF. CDR3 nucleotides: TGTGCCAGCAGCGAAAGACTAGCGGTCAACACCGGGGAGCTGTTTTTT. J is TRBJ2-2 and V is TRBV14; 9 bases line up with TRBD2. The CDR3 covers 16 residues. J lost 2 bases, V lost 5 bases, and 6 bases had no gene match. In germline, CDR1 is SGHDN, CDR2 FVKESK.

CDR3 in DNA: TGTGCCAGCAGTCCGACCGGACCAGATACGCAGTATTTT. Its protein is CASSPTGPDTQYF. The V and J genes are TRBV28 and TRBJ2-3; no clear D gene. CDR1 and CDR2 from the germline V gene are MDHEN and SYDVKM. Trimming cost V 5 bases and J 4 bases, with 10 bases left between them. There are 13 residues in the CDR3.

This clone was detected a few times. The V and J genes are TRBV11-2 and TRBJ1-2; D is possibly TRBD1 (6 bases). The CDR3 has 11 amino acids. Germline loops: CDR1 SGHAT, CDR2 FQNNGV. The V end was cut by 5 bases, the J end by 7 bases, with 8 bases between. CDR3 in DNA: TGTGCCAGCAGCGAGGGGGTTGGCTACACCTTC. Residues: CASSEGVGYTF. Based on the CDR3 plus reference TRBV11-2 and TRBJ1-2, the full variable domain is EAGVAQSPRYKIIEKRQSVAFWCNPISGHATLYWYQQILGQGPKLLIQFQNNGVVDDSQLPKDRFSAERLKGVDSTLKIQPAKLEDSAVYLCASSEGVGYTFGSGTRLTVV.

This clone showed up just a few times. The chain carries TRBV19 and TRBJ1-2; a possible D gene is TRBD1 (5 bases). Germline loops: CDR1 LNHDA, CDR2 SQIVND (reference sequence). V dropped 4 bases and J dropped 1 base, with 10 bases sitting between them. This CDR3 is built from 14 residues. The CDR3 protein is CASSTTVFNYGYTF. The CDR3 DNA reads as TGTGCCAGTAGTACGACAGTCTTTAACTATGGCTACACCTTC. The full variable domain, in which reference TRBV19 and TRBJ1-2 provide the parts outside the CDR3, is DGGITQSPKYLFRKEGQNVTLSCEQNLNHDAMYWYRQDPGQGLRLIYYSQIVNDFQKGDIAEGYSVSREKKESFPLTVTSAQKNPTAFYLCASSTTVFNYGYTFGSGTRLTVV.

This clone was found once. Here the CDR3 reads CASSLGQVVGYTF. CDR3 DNA: TGTGCCAGCAGCTTGGGGCAGGTGGTTGGCTACACCTTC. V is TRBV5-8 and J is TRBJ1-2; D not resolved. The CDR3 consists of 13 residues. V was shortened by 0 bases and J by 7 bases, with 10 bases between the two germline ends. Germline V gene data show CDR1 as SGHTS and CDR2 as YDEGEE.

The chain is built from TRBV24-1 and TRBJ1-2; D unclear. This CDR3 contains 16 residues. CDR1 is KGHDR and CDR2 is SFDVKD in the germline V gene. V lost 1 base and J lost 7, with 18 bases in between. CDR3 in amino acids: CATSDFSRGSVGGYTF. DNA of the CDR3: TGTGCCACCAGTGATTTTTCCCGGGGATCGGTTGGTGGCTACACCTTC.

The genes are TRBV19 and TRBJ1-5; D is perhaps TRBD1 (5 bases). The CDR3 length is 15 residues. V was clipped by 6 bases and J by 2 bases, with 14 bases between them. The germline CDR1 and CDR2 sequences are LNHDA and SQIVND (reference sequence). This CDR3 reads CASSPGQSRNQPQHF. CDR3 coding DNA: TGTGCCAGTAGCCCAGGGCAGTCGCGCAATCAGCCCCAGCATTTT. The full variable domain, its missing parts supplied by reference TRBV19 and TRBJ1-5, is DGGITQSPKYLFRKEGQNVTLSCEQNLNHDAMYWYRQDPGQGLRLIYYSQIVNDFQKGDIAEGYSVSREKKESFPLTVTSAQKNPTAFYLCASSPGQSRNQPQHFGDGTRLSIL.

The chain uses TRBV10-3 and TRBJ2-1; 15 bases agree with TRBD2. This CDR3 contains 18 residues. Trimming cost V 3 bases and J 7 bases; bases outside gene matches: 10. Per the germline V gene, CDR1 is ENHRY and CDR2 is SYGVKD. CDR3 loop: CAISDLRTSGGVRNEQFF. CDR3 DNA sequence: TGTGCCATCAGTGACCTCCGGACTAGCGGGGGGGTAAGGAATGAGCAGTTCTTC.

The V call is TRBV4-1, the J call TRBJ1-5; D is perhaps TRBD1 (5 bases). The CDR3 consists of 17 residues. The ends were cut back, 0 bases at V and 0 bases at J, with 12 bases in the middle. Germline CDR1 and CDR2: MGHRA and YSYEKL. The CDR3 DNA follows: TGCGCCAGCAGCCAAGATCACGGGGGGAATAGCAATCAGCCCCAGCATTTT. This codes for CASSQDHGGNSNQPQHF.

The chain uses TRBV7-9 and TRBJ2-3, with D unclear. The ends were cut back, 3 bases at V and 0 bases at J, with 7 bases in the middle. Germline lookup yields CDR1 SEHNR and CDR2 FQNEAQ (reference sequence). The CDR3 contains 14 residues. CDR3 bases: TGTGCCAGCAGCTTCGGACCTAGCACAGATACGCAGTATTTT. This sequence encodes CASSFGPSTDTQYF.

V and J are TRBV5-1 and TRBJ2-5; D possibly matches TRBD1 or TRBD2 (5 bases each). The ends were cut back, 4 bases at V and 5 bases at J, with 18 bases in the middle. This CDR3 comprises 15 residues. CDR1 is SGHRS and CDR2 is YFSETQ in the germline V gene. DNA for the CDR3: TGCGCCAGCAGCCGAGGGACGGATCAATGGGAGACCCAGTACTTC. It specifies CASSRGTDQWETQYF.

The V gene is TRBV11-3, the J gene TRBJ1-1; TRBD1 matches 7 bases. J lost 1 base, V lost 3 bases, and 2 bases had no gene match. This CDR3 contains 14 residues. Germline V gene data show CDR1 as SGHNT and CDR2 as YENEEA. The CDR3 is CASSLTGPNTEAFF. CDR3 DNA: TGTGCCAGCAGCTTGACAGGGCCGAACACTGAAGCTTTCTTT.

This chain connects TRBV10-3 to TRBJ2-7, with 10 nucleotides matching TRBD1. The J segment lost 2 bases and the V segment lost 7 bases, leaving 8 bases of the junction unmatched. The germline CDR1 and CDR2 sequences are ENHRY and SYGVKD. This CDR3 has 15 residues. In DNA, the CDR3 is TGTGCCATCATTCCTGACAGGGGGCCGACCTACGAGCAGTACTTC. Amino acid sequence: CAIIPDRGPTYEQYF.